This entry lists 25 T cell receptor beta chains sequenced from one sample in a study of blood T cell repertoires in COVID-19. Assay: immunoSEQ multiplex PCR; the TCRdb copy retains only in-frame clones and omits some. The table has around 270,000 clones, 75% to 90% seen once; the top ten hold nearly 2%. Source material: peripheral blood. Receptors were obtained from a man aged 30-40 years with active or convalescent COVID-19.

V usage is TRBV12-5 and J usage is TRBJ2-1; TRBD1 might be the D (6 bases). Germline V CDR1 and CDR2: LGHNT, FRNRAP. This CDR3 is built from 13 residues. Trimming removed 8 bases from V and 4 bases from J, with 12 bases in between. CDR3 coding DNA: TGTGCTAGTACTGAGGGGGAATACAATGAGCAGTTCTTC. The encoded protein is CASTEGEYNEQFF.

The sample holds one count of this clone. Sequence at one end of the junction differs from germline and may be a read error. The chain has TRBV20-1 and TRBJ1-3, with D possibly TRBD1 on 5 matching bases. Germline values: CDR1 DFQATT, CDR2 SNEGSKA (reference sequence). CDR3 length: 11 amino acids. CDR3 nucleotides: TGTGGGGCAGCAGCTGGAAACACCATATATTTT. Translated: CGAAAGNTIYF.

This rearrangement joins TRBV4-2 to TRBJ1-4, with D unclear. Trimming left V 1 base short and J 0 bases short, with 9 bases between. CDR3 size: 16 residues. CDR1 and CDR2 from the germline V gene are LGHNA and YNFKEQ. This CDR3 reads CASSQAFGATNEKLFF. The CDR3 DNA sequence: TGTGCCAGCAGCCAAGCCTTCGGGGCAACTAATGAAAAACTGTTTTTT.

A single count supports this clone. V is TRBV2 and J is TRBJ2-3; 10 nucleotides agree with TRBD1. The CDR3 consists of 15 residues. Per germline, CDR1 SNHLY and CDR2 FYNNEI. Trimming at V came to 8 bases and at J to 1 base, leaving 6 bases not matched to a gene. DNA of the CDR3: TGTGCCAGCCAAAGGACAGGGGGACGCACAGATACGCAGTATTTT. Translating gives CASQRTGGRTDTQYF.

This chain uses TRBV7-8 with TRBJ2-5; 7 positions match TRBD1. Germline loops: CDR1 SGHVS, CDR2 FQNEAQ. After removal of 6 bases from V and 4 bases from J, the junction contained 8 bases not matched to a gene. This CDR3 spans 14 amino acids. The CDR3 loop reads CASRRLTGLETQYF. DNA of the CDR3: TGTGCCAGCAGGAGGCTGACAGGGTTAGAGACCCAGTACTTC. Combining the CDR3 with reference TRBV7-8 and TRBJ2-5 gives the whole variable domain GAGVSQSPRYKVAKRGQDVALRCDPISGHVSLFWYQQALGQGPEFLTYFQNEAQLDKSGLPSDRFFAERPEGSVSTLKIQRTQQEDSAVYLCASRRLTGLETQYFGPGTRLLVL.

This chain connects TRBV2 to TRBJ2-2; tentatively, D is TRBD2 (6 bases). CDR1 is SNHLY and CDR2 is FYNNEI in the germline V gene. The V end was cut by 8 bases, the J end by 0 bases, with 7 bases between. The CDR3 has 13 residues. In nucleotides, the CDR3 is TGTGCCAGCGCGGGACCGAACACCGGGGAGCTGTTTTTT. Translated: CASAGPNTGELFF.

This rearrangement joins TRBV7-8 to TRBJ1-2; 11 bases match TRBD1. The CDR3 has 15 residues. V gave up 0 bases and J gave up 5 bases; unmatched junction bases: 2. The V gene's germline CDR1 is SGHVS and CDR2 FQNEAQ. The CDR3 sequence: CASSLADRGPYGYTF. The CDR3 bases are TGTGCCAGCAGCTTAGCGGACAGGGGGCCTTATGGCTACACCTTC.

The genes are TRBV7-9 and TRBJ1-1; tentatively, D is TRBD1 (5 bases). The CDR3 is 13 residues long. V lost 5 bases and J lost 1, with 8 bases in between. Germline V gene lookup returns CDR1 SEHNR and CDR2 FQNEAQ (reference sequence). The CDR3 DNA sequence: TGTGCCAGCAGCCGCGGACAGAACACTGAAGCTTTCTTT. Its protein product is CASSRGQNTEAFF.

CDR3 sequence reads: CATSRVTGSGEKLFF. For the CDR3, the DNA is TGTGCCACCAGCAGAGTAACAGGGTCTGGTGAAAAACTGTTTTTT. The gene calls are TRBV15 and TRBJ1-4, with D possibly being TRBD1 (6 bases). V shed 1 base and J shed 7 bases, with 13 bases lying between them. Germline CDR1 is LNHNV and CDR2 is YYDKDF (reference sequence). The CDR3 has 15 amino acids. The complete variable domain, with remaining parts taken from reference TRBV15 and TRBJ1-4, reads DAMVIQNPRYQVTQFGKPVTLSCSQTLNHNVMYWYQQKSSQAPKLLFHYYDKDFNNEADTPDNFQSRRPNTSFCFLDIRSPGLGDTAMYLCATSRVTGSGEKLFFGSGTQLSVL.

The chain links TRBV12-5 to TRBJ2-7; 7 bases match TRBD2. Germline CDR1 LGHNT, CDR2 FRNRAP. This CDR3 is 13 amino acids long. J gave up 2 bases and V 8 bases, and 6 bases lay outside the gene matches. For the CDR3, the DNA is TGTGCTAGTTACGGGGGGACCACCTACGAGCAGTACTTC. Its protein is CASYGGTTYEQYF.

The rearrangement uses TRBV6-6 and TRBJ2-5; 8 nucleotides align to TRBD2. J was trimmed by 1 base and V by 10 bases; bases with no gene match: 11. CDR1 is MNHNY, CDR2 SVGAGI, per germline (reference sequence). The CDR3 extends over 15 amino acids. CDR3 region: CATYLVRGVQETQYF. Written as DNA, the CDR3 is TGTGCCACCTACCTGGTGCGGGGGGTCCAAGAGACCCAGTACTTC.

This clone has only one observation. This chain links TRBV7-9 with TRBJ2-1, with D possibly TRBD1 on 5 matching bases. The germline gives CDR1 SEHNR, CDR2 FQNEAQ (reference sequence). Trimming took 5 bases from V and 8 from J, leaving 16 bases between them. The CDR3 runs to 14 residues. Written as DNA, the CDR3 is TGTGCCAGCAGCGACATGTATTCAGGGTATGAGCAGTTCTTC. This translates into CASSDMYSGYEQFF.

The genes are TRBV19 and TRBJ1-2, with TRBD1 identical over 7 bases. The CDR3 contains 15 residues. CDR1 and CDR2 from the germline V gene are LNHDA and SQIVND (reference sequence). After removal of 2 bases from V and 1 base from J, the junction contained 4 bases not matched to a gene. CDR3 DNA: TGTGCCAGTAGTATAACAGGGGCCGATAACTATGGCTACACCTTC. Its protein product is CASSITGADNYGYTF.

This sequence joins TRBV19 and TRBJ2-3, with 8 bases that match TRBD1. V dropped 3 bases and J dropped 2; count of bases not matched to a gene: 10. CDR1 is LNHDA and CDR2 is SQIVND in the germline V gene (reference sequence). The CDR3 is 17 amino acids. The DNA for the CDR3 is TGTGCCAGTAGTATTTGGGGACAGGACCCTCACACAGATACGCAGTATTTT. This translates into CASSIWGQDPHTDTQYF.

The chain couples TRBV29-1 to TRBJ2-2; D call uncertain. The V gene lost 8 bases and the J gene lost 0 bases, with 13 bases spanning the gap. In germline, CDR1 is SQVTM, CDR2 ANQGSEA. The CDR3 covers 14 residues. CDR3 amino acids: CSTGRSANTGELFF. CDR3 nucleotides: TGCAGCACGGGCAGGAGCGCGAACACCGGGGAGCTGTTTTTT.

The chain carries TRBV4-2 and TRBJ2-5; 7 bases agree with TRBD2. CDR3 length: 16 residues. In germline, CDR1 is LGHNA, CDR2 YNFKEQ. V trimming: 3 bases; J trimming: 3 bases; junction bases outside the gene matches: 10. Written as DNA, the CDR3 is TGTGCCAGCAGCCAGGGGGAGGGGAGAATCGAAGAGACCCAGTACTTC. Its translation is CASSQGEGRIEETQYF.

The CDR3 bases are TGTGCCAGCAGTTTAATTGAGGGGGTCGAGCAGTACTTC. This translates into CASSLIEGVEQYF. The chain carries TRBV27 and TRBJ2-7, with TRBD1 as a possible D gene (6 bases). The germline gives CDR1 MNHEY, CDR2 SMNVEV (reference sequence). V gave up 2 bases and J gave up 6 bases, with 11 bases separating them. The CDR3 is made up of 13 amino acids.

This sequence joins TRBV27 and TRBJ1-4; D unclear. The CDR3 runs to 14 residues. Germline CDR1 and CDR2: MNHEY and SMNVEV (reference sequence). The V gene lost 2 bases and the J gene lost 5 bases, with 9 bases spanning the gap. CDR3 residues: CASSLGQLNEKLFF. In DNA form, the CDR3 reads TGTGCCAGCAGTTTAGGGCAGTTAAATGAAAAACTGTTTTTT. Full variable domain (outside the CDR3, taken from reference TRBV27 and TRBJ1-4): EAQVTQNPRYLITVTGKKLTVTCSQNMNHEYMSWYRQDPGLGLRQIYYSMNVEVTDKGDVPEGYKVSRKEKRNFPLILESPSPNQTSLYFCASSLGQLNEKLFFGSGTQLSVL.

The chain recombines TRBV6-5 with TRBJ1-5, with 8 bases that match TRBD1. Unmatched junction bases numbered 10, after V lost 4 bases and J lost 8 bases. The germline gives CDR1 MNHEY, CDR2 SVGAGI. This CDR3 has 15 amino acids. The CDR3 loop is CASSSSPGTGKPQHF. For the CDR3, the DNA is TGTGCCAGCAGTTCCAGCCCCGGGACAGGAAAGCCCCAGCATTTT.

This chain uses TRBV4-1 with TRBJ2-5, with 9 bases lining up with TRBD2. The junction had 10 bases not matched to a gene; V was cut back by 8 bases and J by 9 bases. The CDR3 is made up of 13 amino acids. Looked up from germline, CDR1 is MGHRA and CDR2 is YSYEKL. This CDR3 reads CASSSGGPTAQYF. CDR3 nucleotide sequence: TGCGCCAGCTCCAGCGGGGGGCCAACGGCCCAGTACTTC.

The V and J genes are TRBV5-1 and TRBJ1-3; 8 nucleotides line up with TRBD1. The CDR3 spans 16 residues. The V segment lost 3 bases and the J segment 1 base; nucleotides outside the gene matches: 6. Germline V CDR1 and CDR2: SGHRS, YFSETQ. This CDR3 is CASSSRTGISGNTIYF. In nucleotides, the CDR3 is TGCGCCAGCAGCTCGAGGACAGGGATATCTGGAAACACCATATATTTT.

The chain is built from TRBV5-1 and TRBJ1-1; D is unclear. The germline CDR1 and CDR2 sequences are SGHRS and YFSETQ. The V end was cut by 0 bases, the J end by 0 bases, with 6 bases between. This CDR3 spans 14 amino acids. CDR3 residues: CASSLGPMNTEAFF. In DNA form, the CDR3 reads TGCGCCAGCAGCTTGGGGCCCATGAACACTGAAGCTTTCTTT.

CDR3 region: CSVENPGQGGAFF. Written as DNA, the CDR3 is TGCAGCGTAGAGAATCCGGGACAGGGAGGAGCTTTCTTT. This sequence joins TRBV29-1 and TRBJ1-1; 9 bases agree with TRBD1. CDR3 length: 13 residues. V was clipped by 6 bases and J by 10 bases; unmatched bases: 12. CDR1 and CDR2 (germline): SQVTM, ANQGSEA.

This chain links TRBV7-2 with TRBJ2-3; D may be TRBD2 (6 bases). Per germline, CDR1 SGHTA and CDR2 FQGNSA. The CDR3 loop spans 15 amino acids. The V end lost 5 bases, the J end lost 4 bases, and 16 bases lay between the germline ends. Here the CDR3 DNA reads TGTGCCAGCAGCCCACCCTCGACTAGGTCAGATACGCAGTATTTT. This translates into CASSPPSTRSDTQYF.

The V gene is TRBV19, the J gene TRBJ2-1; weak D call: TRBD1 (6 bases). Per germline, CDR1 LNHDA and CDR2 SQIVND (reference sequence). The CDR3 has 13 residues. The chain's CDR3 is CGTGTPNYNEQFF. In DNA, the CDR3 is TGTGGTACTGGGACACCCAATTACAATGAGCAGTTCTTC.